This T cell receptor beta chain was obtained from a study of cytomegalovirus exposure and HLA in healthy donors. Study findings and constraints: The study recorded 164 TCR beta chains that were cytomegalovirus-associated. Three chains linked to CMV were shown in vitro to be specific for CMV antigens. The later analysis indicated that the majority of CMV-associated TCR beta chains appeared HLA-restricted.

With 60 Vbeta and 13 Jbeta primers, the PCR was carried out. Original methodology: As a later analysis found, there were 80 million to 90 million unique TCR beta chains, of which some 10 million were shared. The repertoire was sequenced with immunoSEQ multiplex PCR; TCRdb's copy has only in-frame clones and lacks some. Clonal size and the V and J genes are those of that table, whereas D and trimming came from the DNA. The sample lists approximately 220,000 clones; roughly 80% were seen once. In regard to this clone: Its specificity is unknown.

The trim removed 6 bases at V and 5 bases at J, leaving 8 bases unmatched. There are 15 residues in the CDR3. Germline V lookup: CDR1 ENHRY, CDR2 SYGVKD. The TCR originated in a man aged 40-55 years in good health and CMV-seronegative. Sequencing was performed on PBMCs. The chain carries TRBV10-3 and TRBJ2-2; 8 nucleotides align to TRBD1. DNA for the CDR3: TGTGCCATCAGGCCTGGGACAGGCGAAACCGGGGAGCTGTTTTTT. It is translated as CAIRPGTGETGELFF.